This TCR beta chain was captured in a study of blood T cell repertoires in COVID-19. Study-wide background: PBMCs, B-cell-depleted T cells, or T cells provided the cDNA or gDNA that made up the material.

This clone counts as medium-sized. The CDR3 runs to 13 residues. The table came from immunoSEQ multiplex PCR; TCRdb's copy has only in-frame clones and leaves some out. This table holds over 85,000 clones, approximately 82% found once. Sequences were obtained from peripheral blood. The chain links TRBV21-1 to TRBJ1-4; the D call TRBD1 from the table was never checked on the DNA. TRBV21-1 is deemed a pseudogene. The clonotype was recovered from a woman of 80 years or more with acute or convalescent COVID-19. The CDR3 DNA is TGTGCCAGCAGCAACGACAGGAATGAAAAACTGTTTTTT. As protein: CASSNDRNEKLFF.